Listed below are T cell receptor beta chains from one sample, sequenced in a study of breast tumors, draining lymph nodes, adjacent tissues. Each CDR3 protein gets one entry after TCRdb re-called the multiplex PCR reads with MiXCR. The sample has 290,000 or so distinct CDR3 sequences, about 30% seen once. Sample: axillary lymph node tissue. All receptors derive from a female donor with breast cancer. Some clones in this sample may be carry-over from other donors' samples. CDR3s include the opening cysteine and the closing phenylalanine or tryptophan. The order of the fields is CDR3 protein, J gene, D gene, CDR3 length, V gene. The D gene is left open where the match is weak.

CDR3 protein: CASRGDRMDGYTF; J gene: TRBJ1-2; D gene: -; CDR3 length: 13; V gene: TRBV19
CDR3 protein: CASSGQGYYGYTF; J gene: TRBJ1-2; D gene: TRBD1; CDR3 length: 13; V gene: TRBV11-2
CDR3 protein: CASSGQVGYEQYF; J gene: TRBJ2-7; D gene: TRBD1; CDR3 length: 13; V gene: TRBV27
CDR3 protein: CASSYSRGWDNEQYF; J gene: TRBJ2-7; D gene: -; CDR3 length: 15; V gene: TRBV6-5
CDR3 protein: CASSQVPRGIKNIQYF; J gene: TRBJ2-4; D gene: -; CDR3 length: 16; V gene: TRBV3-2
CDR3 protein: CAWTAGGNYGYTF; J gene: TRBJ1-2; D gene: -; CDR3 length: 13; V gene: TRBV30
CDR3 protein: CASSQGWGIRLHF; J gene: TRBJ1-6; D gene: -; CDR3 length: 13; V gene: TRBV7-3
CDR3 protein: CAISEATDTQYF; J gene: TRBJ2-3; D gene: -; CDR3 length: 12; V gene: TRBV10-3
CDR3 protein: CASSGRAGANVLTF; J gene: TRBJ2-6; D gene: -; CDR3 length: 14; V gene: TRBV5-4
CDR3 protein: CASSSGTGTNTEAFF; J gene: TRBJ1-1; D gene: TRBD1; CDR3 length: 15; V gene: TRBV7-3
CDR3 protein: CSAKGDGDYGYTF; J gene: TRBJ1-2; D gene: -; CDR3 length: 13; V gene: TRBV29-1
CDR3 protein: CASSPQTGSYSTDTQYF; J gene: TRBJ2-3; D gene: -; CDR3 length: 17; V gene: TRBV5-8
CDR3 protein: CASSPSSSYNEQFF; J gene: TRBJ2-1; D gene: -; CDR3 length: 14; V gene: TRBV7-3
CDR3 protein: CASSERQGVGYGYTF; J gene: TRBJ1-2; D gene: TRBD1; CDR3 length: 15; V gene: TRBV7-2
CDR3 protein: CATTEGNYGYTF; J gene: TRBJ1-2; D gene: -; CDR3 length: 12; V gene: TRBV10-3
CDR3 protein: CASSGNPKGGGNTIYF; J gene: TRBJ1-3; D gene: -; CDR3 length: 16; V gene: TRBV5-1
CDR3 protein: CASTRGFSSTDTQYF; J gene: TRBJ2-3; D gene: -; CDR3 length: 15; V gene: TRBV5-6
CDR3 protein: CASSIGAGSGETQYF; J gene: TRBJ2-5; D gene: -; CDR3 length: 15; V gene: TRBV19
CDR3 protein: CASSQGALVTGANVLTF; J gene: TRBJ2-6; D gene: -; CDR3 length: 17; V gene: TRBV14
CDR3 protein: CASGPRGRADTQYF; J gene: TRBJ2-3; D gene: -; CDR3 length: 14; V gene: TRBV19
CDR3 protein: CASSKYQGANEKLFF; J gene: TRBJ1-4; D gene: TRBD1; CDR3 length: 15; V gene: TRBV6-1
CDR3 protein: CASSERGTYEQYF; J gene: TRBJ2-7; D gene: -; CDR3 length: 13; V gene: TRBV4-1
CDR3 protein: CASRPPTEFF; J gene: TRBJ1-4; D gene: -; CDR3 length: 10; V gene: TRBV6-4
CDR3 protein: CAATGTSGRGSSYEQYF; J gene: TRBJ2-7; D gene: -; CDR3 length: 17; V gene: TRBV5-4
CDR3 protein: CASSVGLGPEELYF; J gene: TRBJ2-7; D gene: -; CDR3 length: 14; V gene: TRBV9
CDR3 protein: CASSFGENTGELFF; J gene: TRBJ2-2; D gene: -; CDR3 length: 14; V gene: TRBV7-7
CDR3 protein: CASREDRGNQPQHF; J gene: TRBJ1-5; D gene: TRBD1; CDR3 length: 14; V gene: TRBV28
CDR3 protein: CASRGGASRHEQYF; J gene: TRBJ2-7; D gene: -; CDR3 length: 14; V gene: TRBV6-1
CDR3 protein: CASSSGGRPPHF; J gene: TRBJ1-5; D gene: TRBD1; CDR3 length: 12; V gene: TRBV7-2
CDR3 protein: CASSFPSGRKETQYF; J gene: TRBJ2-5; D gene: TRBD2; CDR3 length: 15; V gene: TRBV5-4
CDR3 protein: CASSRDGNEKLFF; J gene: TRBJ1-4; D gene: -; CDR3 length: 13; V gene: TRBV9
CDR3 protein: CASSLAELAAYTGELFF; J gene: TRBJ2-2; D gene: TRBD2; CDR3 length: 17; V gene: TRBV5-6
CDR3 protein: CASSLKGANQFF; J gene: TRBJ2-1; D gene: -; CDR3 length: 12; V gene: TRBV5-1
CDR3 protein: CASRTGQGYASRVSPLHF; J gene: TRBJ1-6; D gene: TRBD1; CDR3 length: 18; V gene: TRBV6-2/TRBV6-3
CDR3 protein: CASSLDVNEQYF; J gene: TRBJ2-7; D gene: -; CDR3 length: 12; V gene: TRBV11-2
CDR3 protein: CASREGTGGRDQETQYF; J gene: TRBJ2-5; D gene: TRBD1; CDR3 length: 17; V gene: TRBV2
CDR3 protein: CASRPTGANTGELFF; J gene: TRBJ2-2; D gene: TRBD1; CDR3 length: 15; V gene: TRBV5-4
CDR3 protein: CAIRNTGAINEKLFF; J gene: TRBJ1-4; D gene: TRBD1; CDR3 length: 15; V gene: TRBV10-3
CDR3 protein: CSAPDRGKNTEASF; J gene: TRBJ1-1; D gene: TRBD1; CDR3 length: 14; V gene: TRBV20-1
CDR3 protein: CASGWVPYEQYF; J gene: TRBJ2-7; D gene: -; CDR3 length: 12; V gene: TRBV12-5
CDR3 protein: CASSLSAGSGANVLTF; J gene: TRBJ2-6; D gene: -; CDR3 length: 16; V gene: TRBV7-3
CDR3 protein: CATSSLRTITNEQFF; J gene: TRBJ2-1; D gene: -; CDR3 length: 15; V gene: TRBV24-1
CDR3 protein: CASSLLAGVTGELFF; J gene: TRBJ2-2; D gene: TRBD2; CDR3 length: 15; V gene: TRBV7-2
CDR3 protein: CASRERRGAKNIQYF; J gene: TRBJ2-4; D gene: -; CDR3 length: 15; V gene: TRBV2
CDR3 protein: CASSPSGTGGPQEPQYF; J gene: TRBJ2-5; D gene: TRBD1; CDR3 length: 17; V gene: TRBV7-3
CDR3 protein: CASSLGTNSYNEQFF; J gene: TRBJ2-1; D gene: -; CDR3 length: 15; V gene: TRBV7-2
CDR3 protein: CSARSRTRPQETQYF; J gene: TRBJ2-5; D gene: TRBD2; CDR3 length: 15; V gene: TRBV20-1
CDR3 protein: CSAPGQTEQFF; J gene: TRBJ2-1; D gene: -; CDR3 length: 11; V gene: TRBV20-1
CDR3 protein: CSVEDRGYGYTF; J gene: TRBJ1-2; D gene: TRBD1; CDR3 length: 12; V gene: TRBV29-1
CDR3 protein: CAISVTEDGYTF; J gene: TRBJ1-2; D gene: -; CDR3 length: 12; V gene: TRBV10-3
CDR3 protein: CAGQGGERYTGELFF; J gene: TRBJ2-2; D gene: -; CDR3 length: 15; V gene: TRBV6-1
CDR3 protein: CASSAYRGGNTEAFF; J gene: TRBJ1-1; D gene: TRBD1; CDR3 length: 15; V gene: TRBV9
CDR3 protein: CAWSVSRVLFF; J gene: TRBJ2-1; D gene: -; CDR3 length: 11; V gene: TRBV30
CDR3 protein: CASSSDRDTQYF; J gene: TRBJ2-3; D gene: -; CDR3 length: 12; V gene: TRBV16